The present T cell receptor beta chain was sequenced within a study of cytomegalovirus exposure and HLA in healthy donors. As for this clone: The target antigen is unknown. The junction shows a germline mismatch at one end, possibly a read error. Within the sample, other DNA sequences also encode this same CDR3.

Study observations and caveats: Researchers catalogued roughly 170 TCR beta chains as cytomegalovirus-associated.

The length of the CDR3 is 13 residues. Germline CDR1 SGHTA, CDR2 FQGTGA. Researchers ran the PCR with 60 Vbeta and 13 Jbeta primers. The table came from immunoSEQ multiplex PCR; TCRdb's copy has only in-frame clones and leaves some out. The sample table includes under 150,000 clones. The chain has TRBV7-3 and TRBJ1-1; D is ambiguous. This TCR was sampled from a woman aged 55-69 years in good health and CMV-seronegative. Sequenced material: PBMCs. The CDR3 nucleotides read TGTGCCAGCAGTGCAGGTTCGAACACTGAAGCCTTCTTT. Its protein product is CASSAGSNTEAFF. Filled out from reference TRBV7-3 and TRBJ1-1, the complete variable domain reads GAGVSQTPSNKVTEKGKYVELRCDPISGHTALYWYRQSLGQGPEFLIYFQGTGAADDSGLPNDRFFAVRPEGSVSTLKIQRTERGDSAVYLCASSAGSNTEAFFGQGTRLTVV.